Sequencing of this T cell receptor beta chain was carried out in a study of tumor-infiltrating lymphocytes in primary liver carcinoma (dated by TCRdb to about 2017). For the wider study: The five patients, three men and two women aged 30 to 69 years, had hepatocellular carcinoma (four) or combined HCC and intrahepatic cholangiocarcinoma (one). Samples yielded roughly 3.5 to 7.13 million productive TCRbeta reads; read depth did not differ significantly between tissue types. Across five regions of each liver tumor, along with adjacent normal tissue and blood, the study brought together TCRbeta repertoire sequencing, expression microarrays and whole-exome sequencing. The 25 or so tumor region samples were profiled with Agilent mRNA microarrays so that TCRbeta repertoire diversity could be related to the local molecular phenotype. Tumors of the five patients were stage T1-T3 N0M0 with maximum diameters of roughly 4.2 to 11 cm. A total of 35 specimens from 5 patients went through TCRbeta repertoire sequencing, namely 25 tumor regions, 5 adjacent noncancerous liver tissues and 5 peripheral blood samples. Technical replicate repertoires showed high reproducibility, with mean shared-clone rates approximately 0.89 and correlation coefficients above 0.95. Overall study outcomes, separate from this receptor: Just about 8-25% of top clones turned up in all five regions of a tumor, which suggests spatial heterogeneity among tumor-infiltrating T cells. Comparison of CD4+ and CD8+ T cell repertoires was precluded by the use of bulk unsorted samples. The top 250 clones made up a significantly larger repertoire fraction in tumors than in blood (p = 0.039). Repertoire overlap was higher between tumor regions (mean about 36%) than tumor-adjacent (17%) or tumor-blood (about 14%) pairs, consistent with antigen-driven expansion. Because sequencing covered only the TCR beta chain and unpaired alpha chains were not captured, true repertoire diversity is likely underestimated. Only a few patients were included in the study, and the authors note that the findings should be validated in a larger study.

Reading the germline V gene gives CDR1 SQVTM and CDR2 ANQGSEA. The CDR3, from cysteine to phenylalanine, totals 13 residues. Just CDR3 DNA is preserved here, 39 bases in frame from base 1. Starting from approximately 460 ng total RNA, TCRbeta-specific cDNA was produced by reverse transcription with a constant-region primer and ProtoScript II reverse transcriptase. The TCRbeta libraries were prepared through three rounds of nested multiplex PCR following a slightly modified ARM-PCR procedure. Each of the first two PCR rounds ran for approximately 10 cycles using multiplex TRBV1-TRBV30 forward primers together with a Cbeta reverse primer. Sample barcodes and Illumina adapters were added in a final 25-cycle PCR using Deep VentR polymerase. Before sequencing, amplicons between 200 and 500 bp were purified from gel using a QIAquick gel extraction kit. An Illumina HiSeq 2500 was used to sequence the TCRbeta amplicons, generating 250-bp paired-end reads. The authors processed their data as follows. Reads were quality-trimmed with Trimmomatic v0.33, and paired reads were merged with FLASH v1.2.11 to recover full CDR3 sequences. V, D and J germline segments were assigned to the rearranged TCRbeta sequences by MiGEC v1.2.1b. Clonotype statistics, along with Shannon-Wiener diversity indices, were calculated using VDJtools v1.0.0. Except for diversity analysis, only the 250 most abundant clonotypes of each sample were used in subsequent analyses to reduce sampling bias. TCRdb took the public reads, trimmed them with fastp at Q25, ran MiXCR for clone calling and kept in-frame beta chains. Rows are combined by CDR3 protein, so each entry shows the most common genes and DNA. The V and J calls were not made by the authors but by TCRdb's processing. This sample lists 47,000 or so distinct CDR3 sequences; about 68% were detected once. The top ten hold about 25% of the sample.

Worth noting for this clonotype: Its target antigen remains unknown. A read error may produce the germline difference seen at one junction end.

Total RNA and DNA were co-extracted from roughly 20-30 mg of bulk tissue with the AllPrep DNA/RNA mini kit, without cell sorting. Between late 2015 and 2016, several patients in China with histopathologically diagnosed primary liver carcinoma had surgical resection. At the time of sampling, the patients were treatment-naive and had chronic HBV infection. Five spatially separated regions were sampled from each tumor: the superior, inferior, left-lateral and right-lateral poles, plus the tumor centre. According to histology, viable tumor cells made up more than 75% of every tumor sample. Pieces of fresh tumor and adjacent tissue were cut in half, with one half kept in RNAlater at -80 degrees C and the other half sent for histology.

The sequence derives from a man in his forties with primary liver carcinoma and hepatitis B virus infection. The sample comprised liver tumor tissue from sampling region 3. In the paper's terms, the cell subset or site label means: tumor region T3, left-lateral pole. Recombination connected TRBV29-1 to TRBJ2-1; TRBD1 could be the D gene, as 6 bases match. CDR3 reads: CSVERTVGNVQFF. The nucleotide sequence is TGCAGCGTCGAAAGGACAGTAGGAAATGTGCAGTTCTTC.